These T cell receptor beta chains were read from a single sample in a study of Ad26.COV2.S vaccination and SARS-CoV-2 variants. Assay used: immunoSEQ multiplex PCR; TCRdb lists only in-frame clones, some missing. The sample carries around 370,000 clones, around 83% recorded once. The sample in question was peripheral blood, obtained in a trial of Ad26.COV2.S vaccine versus placebo. The source is a person between 18 and 65 years old who received the Ad26.COV2.S COVID-19 vaccine or a placebo. The CDR3 runs from the conserved cysteine through the conserved F or W. A D gene is named only where the DNA matches it firmly. Size is stated for part of the rows, as once, few or many counts, or as a class when the clone is expanded.

CDR3 DNA	CDR3 protein	D gene	clone size	J gene	CDR3 length	V gene
TGTGCCAGCAGCTTAGCTAGCGGGAGAGGGGAGCAGTTCTTC	CASSLASGRGEQFF	TRBD2	-	TRBJ2-1	14	TRBV7-2
TGTGCCAGTAAGAGGGATACCTACTATGGCTACACCTTC	CASKRDTYYGYTF	-	-	TRBJ1-2	13	TRBV19
TGTGCCAGCTCACCAGACATTCCGGAGACCCAGTACTTC	CASSPDIPETQYF	-	-	TRBJ2-5	13	TRBV18
TGTGCCAGCAGCGTAGCCCTAGCGGGGGGTCATATCCAAGAGACCCAGTACTTC	CASSVALAGGHIQETQYF	TRBD2	once	TRBJ2-5	18	TRBV9
TGTGCCTGGAGACTAGCGGGAGCGGATACGCAGTATTTT	CAWRLAGADTQYF	TRBD2	-	TRBJ2-3	13	TRBV30
TGTGCCAGCAGCTTAGGCCAGGGCTATGGCTACACCTTC	CASSLGQGYGYTF	-	-	TRBJ1-2	13	TRBV7-2
TGTGCCACCAGCAGAGATGGCGGGGCCCTGTACAATGAGCAGTTCTTC	CATSRDGGALYNEQFF	-	-	TRBJ2-1	16	TRBV15
TGTGCCAGCAGTGAAGATCGGGGATCCTACGAGCAGTACTTC	CASSEDRGSYEQYF	-	-	TRBJ2-7	14	TRBV25-1
TGCACCAGCAGCCAGGAAACGAGACGGACAGGAAGCTCCTACGAGCAGTACTTC	CTSSQETRRTGSSYEQYF	-	-	TRBJ2-7	18	TRBV1
TGCGCCAGCACGATGGCGGGGGGATCCCAAGAGACCCAGTACTTC	CASTMAGGSQETQYF	TRBD2	once	TRBJ2-5	15	TRBV5-1
TGTGCCAGCAGTGAGTTCCTAGCCCTAGCCGGGACAGCCCCCTACGAGCAGTACTTC	CASSEFLALAGTAPYEQYF	TRBD1	-	TRBJ2-7	19	TRBV2
TGTGCCAGCAGCCACGGGGGGCGAGTGGTGGACTATGGCTACACCTTC	CASSHGGRVVDYGYTF	-	-	TRBJ1-2	16	TRBV3-1/TRBV3-2
TGCAGCGTCGAAAATTGGACAGGTGCCGGCTACACCTTC	CSVENWTGAGYTF	TRBD1	-	TRBJ1-2	13	TRBV29-1
TGTGCCAGCAGCCCGACCCAAGGGGGCAACTTCTCTGGGGCCAACGTCCTGACTTTC	CASSPTQGGNFSGANVLTF	TRBD1	-	TRBJ2-6	19	TRBV7-9
TGTGCCAGCAGCGGATCCTCTGGAAACACCATATATTTT	CASSGSSGNTIYF	-	-	TRBJ1-3	13	TRBV5-4
TGCGCCAGCAGCCAAAAGAAGGACAGAAGAGGAGCTGAAGCTTTCTTT	CASSQKKDRRGAEAFF	-	-	TRBJ1-1	16	TRBV4-1
TGTGCCAGCAGCTCTATTCGGGGGCAGTACTTC	CASSSIRGQYF	-	-	TRBJ2-7	11	TRBV7-6
TGTGCCAGCAGCTTAGTCCTAGCGGGGGGCCGGAACACCGGGGAGCTGTTTTTT	CASSLVLAGGRNTGELFF	TRBD2	-	TRBJ2-2	18	TRBV7-9
TGTGCCAGCAGTATCCATCCCCAGGGCTACACCTTC	CASSIHPQGYTF	-	-	TRBJ1-2	12	TRBV28
TGTGCCAGCAGTGAACAACAGCTCTATGGCTACACCTTC	CASSEQQLYGYTF	-	-	TRBJ1-2	13	TRBV6-1
TGTGCCAGCAGCCAAGCCCCGGACTACCCCATCTTC	CASSQAPDYPIF	-	-	TRBJ2-1	12	TRBV3-1/TRBV3-2
TGCGCCAGCAGCCACGAGACACTTATGAACTATGGCTACACCTTC	CASSHETLMNYGYTF	-	-	TRBJ1-2	15	TRBV4-3
TGTGCCAGCAGCCACAAACTGAACACTGAAGCTTTCTTT	CASSHKLNTEAFF	-	-	TRBJ1-1	13	TRBV7-2
TGCGCCAGCAGCTTGGGAGGGGTTGAGGCATACTTC	CASSLGGVEAYF	-	-	TRBJ2-4	12	TRBV5-1
TGTGCCAGCAGCCGAGACCCGGACCTCGAGCAGTACTTC	CASSRDPDLEQYF	-	-	TRBJ2-7	13	TRBV14
TGCGCCAGCAGCCAAGATAGCTACGGGGCGCAGGGTGCTTTCTTT	CASSQDSYGAQGAFF	-	few	TRBJ1-1	15	TRBV4-1
TGTGCCAGCAGCCGAAGGGTGAACACTGAAGCTTTCTTT	CASSRRVNTEAFF	-	-	TRBJ1-1	13	TRBV13
TGTGCCAGCAGTTACTCGGGGACAGGGATCTACGAGCAGTACTTC	CASSYSGTGIYEQYF	TRBD1	-	TRBJ2-7	15	TRBV6-6
TGTGCCAGCAGCTTAGGACAGGGAAGAGATACGCAGTATTTT	CASSLGQGRDTQYF	TRBD1	-	TRBJ2-3	14	TRBV11-2
TGTGCCAGCAGCCCCGCCGGGACTAGCGGATTAGAGCAGTACTTC	CASSPAGTSGLEQYF	TRBD2	-	TRBJ2-7	15	TRBV5-4
TGTGCCAGCAGCCTTTTACAGGGGACCTACAATGAGCAGTTCTTC	CASSLLQGTYNEQFF	TRBD1	-	TRBJ2-1	15	TRBV14
TGTGCCAGCAGCTGGGCCGGCGGCTCCTACAATGAGCAGTTCTTC	CASSWAGGSYNEQFF	-	once	TRBJ2-1	15	TRBV5-4
TGTGCCAGTAGCCGACGGACTAGCGGGGGCCCTAGCACAGATACGCAGTATTTT	CASSRRTSGGPSTDTQYF	TRBD2	once	TRBJ2-3	18	TRBV19
TGTGCCAGCAGCGGGACAGTCATGAACACTGAAGCTTTCTTT	CASSGTVMNTEAFF	-	-	TRBJ1-1	14	TRBV9
TGTGCCAGCCGCCATGGGACAACTTTGAACACCGGGGAGCTGTTTTTT	CASRHGTTLNTGELFF	-	-	TRBJ2-2	16	TRBV5-8
TGTGCCAGCAGTTTATCGATTCGGGGGGCGCGTAGACTTATGAACACTGAAGCTTTCTTT	CASSLSIRGARRLMNTEAFF	-	few	TRBJ1-1	20	TRBV27
TGTGCCAGCAGGGACGGGGACACTCCCTACGAGCAGTACTTC	CASRDGDTPYEQYF	-	-	TRBJ2-7	14	TRBV6-5
TGTGCCAGCAGTTTATTGGGGGCCTCTAACTATGGCTACACCTTC	CASSLLGASNYGYTF	-	-	TRBJ1-2	15	TRBV27
TGCGCCAGCACGCGGGGGGTCACAGATACGCAGTATTTT	CASTRGVTDTQYF	TRBD2	-	TRBJ2-3	13	TRBV5-1
TGCGCCAGCAGCCAAGATAGCCCCCGGGCTGGAGCTTACTCCTACAATGAGCAGTTCTTC	CASSQDSPRAGAYSYNEQFF	-	-	TRBJ2-1	20	TRBV4-3
TGTGCCTGGAGTGTAACAGGTTTGGTCGAGCAGTACTTC	CAWSVTGLVEQYF	-	few	TRBJ2-7	13	TRBV30
TGTGCCAGCAGCGTAGCTGCAACAGATACGCAGTATTTT	CASSVAATDTQYF	-	-	TRBJ2-3	13	TRBV9
TGTGCCAGCAATCCACAGGCAGCGAACACCGGGGAGCTGTTTTTT	CASNPQAANTGELFF	-	-	TRBJ2-2	15	TRBV2
TGTGCCAGCAGTTGGACAGGGCTCAACTATGGCTACACCTTC	CASSWTGLNYGYTF	TRBD1	-	TRBJ1-2	14	TRBV6-2/TRBV6-3